This T cell receptor beta chain comes out of a study of T-cell memory formation after mild COVID-19. Findings and caveats of the study: Contracting CD4+ clones lay largely in CM and EM, with CD8+ ones residing in EMRA.

Concerning this clonotype itself: What it binds is not known.

TCRdb reprocessed the 5' RACE reads via MiXCR and lists one record per CDR3 protein. The top ten clones hold around 9.2% of a sample with hundreds of thousands of distinct CDR3 sequences, about a fifth of them seen once. The sequenced sample consisted of PBMCs or a T cell subset sorted from them (not recorded which). The TCR comes from an adult woman who had mild COVID-19 (a few samples of this study predate the infection). Cell type and time point are not known.

CDR3 in amino acids: CASSLKGAHGYTF. The CDR3 DNA reads TGTGCCAGCAGCTTAAAGGGGGCTCATGGCTACACCTTC. The chain employs TRBV7-2 and TRBJ1-2; 7 bases are a match to TRBD1. The CDR3 extends over 13 amino acids. V shed 2 bases and J 6 bases; nucleotides not matched to a gene: 3. The germline gives CDR1 SGHTA, CDR2 FQGNSA. The full variable domain, completed using reference TRBV7-2 and TRBJ1-2, is GAGVSQSPSNKVTEKGKDVELRCDPISGHTALYWYRQSLGQGLEFLIYFQGNSAPDKSGLPSDRFSAERTGGSVSTLTIQRTQQEDSAVYLCASSLKGAHGYTFGSGTRLTVV.